The following is a T cell receptor (beta chain) sequence with its context. Its specific antigen is unknown. Base qualities are missing; no much larger clone stands one base away. This record belongs to a study of blood T cell repertoires in COVID-19 (dated by TCRdb to 2019 to 2021). Turning to the overall study: Samples from collaborators originated in the United States, Italy and Spain and spanned both the acute and convalescent phases of COVID-19. HLA class I and class II types, where available, came from metadata supplied by the sample provider rather than from assay-based typing. The repertoires were released in a freely available public database intended as a resource for research on the immune response to SARS-CoV-2. The dataset comprised deeply sampled blood TCRbeta repertoires from subjects exposed to, actively infected with, or recovered from COVID-19. The sample metadata nearly always contained a de-identified subject ID, COVID-19 status, age in years and sex. The material from the prospective study consisted of cDNA or gDNA derived from T cells, B-cell-depleted T cells, or PBMCs. The samples were drawn from two sources: the first 160 participants of the ongoing ImmuneRACE study, and about 1,300 subjects contributed by 6 global collaborators.

The immunoSEQ Assay, a bias-controlled multiplex PCR, was used to amplify TCRbeta CDR3 regions from genomic DNA. As for how the authors treated the data: The number of nucleated cells in each sample was estimated by amplification of reference gene primers within the assay. To quantify the absolute abundance of each unique TCRbeta CDR3 rearrangement, sequence reads were collapsed and filtered. For each sample, productive Simpson clonality was calculated by taking the square root of Simpson's diversity index across productive rearrangements. What TCRdb holds here is the immuneACCESS table cut down to in-frame rearrangements. Part of the clones is not present; checked against another copy, under half of the missing clones reflect an unresolved V gene, and the others are unexplained. The V and J calls and clone size were taken over from that table, and D and trimming were inferred from the DNA. The sample yields 280,000 or so clones; just under 90% were counted once. The leading ten clones occupy roughly 2.9% of the sample.

Overall study results and their limits: The quantity of clinical and demographic metadata differed by source and by participant and was supplied without curation.

The cysteine opens and the phenylalanine closes a CDR3 of 15 amino acids. Here the CDR3 DNA is all that survives: 45 bases in frame from base 1. At the junction V is shortened by 2 bases and J by 4 bases, with 11 bases in between. The germline V gene encodes CDR1 LGHDT and CDR2 YNNKEL (reference sequence). Enrolling through a virtual design, the prospective study's participants ranged in age from about 18 to 89 years and lived across 24 United States geographic areas. In the prospective study, participants were assigned to cohorts based on the clinical history participants reported in a screening survey and a study questionnaire. Exposed participants had been in contact with someone with a PCR-confirmed or clinician-diagnosed COVID-19 case within 2 weeks of study entry. Each participant in the prospective study had whole blood, serum and a nasopharyngeal or oropharyngeal swab collected by mobile phlebotomists. Additional blood draws and questionnaires over an approximately 2-month period could optionally be provided by prospective study participants. Prospective study blood samples were shipped either frozen or at room temperature before DNA extraction.

The sequencing input was PBMCs or T cells enriched from blood (not recorded which). Rearrangement joined TRBV3-1 (or the pseudogene TRBV3-2) to TRBJ1-4; 6 matching bases give a weak D call of TRBD1. This clonotype originated in a woman in her forties or fifties who had been exposed to COVID-19. The bases are TGTGCCAGCAGCCAACCGGCAGGGGTTAATGAAAAACTGTTTTTT. Translated, it reads CASSQPAGVNEKLFF.